A selection of T cell receptor beta chains follows, all from one sample in a study of early T cells in non-severe SARS-CoV-2 infection. MiXCR, run by TCRdb on the 5' RACE reads, gives a single entry per CDR3 protein. Of more than 45,000 distinct CDR3 sequences listed, 9.5% to 15% are singletons. Sequencing was carried out using whole blood. The receptor set was obtained from an adult who was a healthcare worker with PCR-confirmed SARS-CoV-2 infection or an uninfected control (not recorded which). CDR3s include the opening cysteine and the closing phenylalanine or tryptophan.

TRBJ1-3 | TRBV5-6 | CASSFQGGNRNTIYF
TRBJ2-7 | TRBV12-3/TRBV12-4 | CASSPATTHEQYF
TRBJ1-5 | TRBV20-1 | CSAPDGNQPQHF
TRBJ2-3 | TRBV7-2 | CASSLGADRVADTQYF
TRBJ2-1 | TRBV20-1 | CSAPGLADNEQFF
TRBJ2-1 | TRBV3-1 | CASSQGERGGFF
TRBJ2-1 | TRBV29-1 | CSVGGQGRNEQFF
TRBJ2-1 | TRBV7-2 | CASSSQGPATNNEQFF
TRBJ1-2 | TRBV27 | CASSSGDRAQWGGYTF
TRBJ2-2 | TRBV7-3 | CASTRAVQGGELFF
TRBJ2-7 | TRBV27 | CASSQTPSSYEQYF
TRBJ2-7 | TRBV20-1 | CSAGGGTGVNEQYF
TRBJ2-5 | TRBV7-6 | CASSPRGSDEETQYF
TRBJ1-6 | TRBV5-1 | CASSLRTGGNNSPLHF
TRBJ1-2 | TRBV27 | CASRPGQTSNYGYTF
TRBJ2-4 | TRBV28 | CASSRTSPLAKNIQYF
TRBJ2-7 | TRBV7-9 | CASSSTGDEQYF
TRBJ1-1 | TRBV6-6 | CASRANTEAFF
TRBJ1-2 | TRBV5-1 | CASSLQENYGYTF
TRBJ2-1 | TRBV27 | CASSLLAEYNEQFF
TRBJ2-2 | TRBV2 | CASSSRGTPGAGELFF
TRBJ2-7 | TRBV11-2 | CASSPDPGSYEQYF
TRBJ2-1 | TRBV28 | CASSLAGGPANEQFF
TRBJ2-2 | TRBV7-6 | CASSFQGNPNTGELFF
TRBJ2-7 | TRBV4-1 | CASSQDLDSGSYEQYF
TRBJ2-7 | TRBV9 | CASSLSGSTSYEQYF
TRBJ2-2 | TRBV7-8 | CASSWRGPTGELFF
TRBJ2-7 | TRBV27 | CASSTTGSYEQYF
TRBJ2-3 | TRBV7-9 | CASSLPERDTQYF
TRBJ2-1 | TRBV3-1 | CASRSGRASYNEQFF
TRBJ2-3 | TRBV7-2 | CASRGGRGQADTQYF
TRBJ1-1 | TRBV19 | CASSPGQGLTEAFF
TRBJ2-3 | TRBV2 | CASRVDTQYF
TRBJ2-3 | TRBV11-2 | CASSMTGGTDTQYF
TRBJ2-6 | TRBV7-9 | CASSLTLPSGANVLTF
TRBJ2-1 | TRBV20-1 | CSADRLDSPSNEQFF
TRBJ1-6 | TRBV29-1 | CSARTGGNSPLHF
TRBJ2-1 | TRBV28 | CASGKGGPPYNEQFF
TRBJ1-3 | TRBV9 | CASSPPNGNTIYF
TRBJ2-3 | TRBV29-1 | CSAEGSPEGWDTQYF
TRBJ2-1 | TRBV28 | CASSLLAHSYNEQFF
TRBJ2-3 | TRBV6-9 | CDSSPLAGLSTDTQYF
TRBJ2-3 | TRBV18 | CASSPEPELDTQYF
TRBJ2-5 | TRBV7-3 | CASSKGLAGSAGTQYF
TRBJ1-1 | TRBV6-5 | CASSDGTVEAFF
TRBJ2-7 | TRBV6-2/TRBV6-3 | CASKRSGQNAYEQYF
TRBJ2-7 | TRBV20-1 | CSAKAASGQYEQYF
TRBJ1-2 | TRBV3-1 | CASSQGGGTYHGYTF